These 6 T cell receptor beta chains were all obtained from the same sample, sequenced in a study of OX40 agonist ivuxolimab in advanced cancers. Sequencing was performed with immunoSEQ multiplex PCR; in TCRdb, only in-frame clones are kept and a portion is missing. The data show 95,000 to 100,000 clones, with around 85% seen just once and over 1.1% held by the top ten. Sample: CD4+ or CD8+ T cells sorted from blood, taken in a trial of the OX40 agonist ivuxolimab. The origin of the receptors is an adult with an advanced solid tumor such as melanoma, head and neck, liver or kidney cancer.

V usage is TRBV7-2 and J usage is TRBJ2-2; the D gene is possibly TRBD2 (6 bases). Germline CDR1 is SGHTA and CDR2 is FQGNSA. The germline V and J ends were trimmed by 5 bases and 5 bases, with 21 bases remaining between them. The CDR3 spans 17 residues. The CDR3 sequence is CASSLVGSGSRTGELFF. The DNA of the CDR3 is TGTGCCAGCAGCCTAGTGGGCTCCGGGAGCCGGACCGGGGAGCTGTTTTTT.

The J gene is TRBJ1-4, the V gene TRBV19; no definite D call. CDR1 is LNHDA and CDR2 is SQIVND in the germline V gene (reference sequence). The CDR3 is made up of 15 amino acids. V lost 2 bases and J 0 bases, leaving 7 bases between the germline ends. CDR3 sequence (DNA): TGTGCCAGTAGTATATCCGGAGCAACTAATGAAAAACTGTTTTTT. It yields the protein CASSISGATNEKLFF.

Points on this clone: The same CDR3 can be traced to other DNA sequences in this sample. The chain couples TRBV10-3 to TRBJ2-1, with D perhaps matching TRBD2 (5 bases). The V gene lost 8 bases and the J gene lost 6 bases, with 11 bases spanning the gap. The CDR3 spans 12 residues. Germline V gives CDR1 ENHRY, CDR2 SYGVKD. CDR3 sequence (DNA): TGTGCCATCGAGGGTGGCGGCAATGAGCAGTTCTTC. It yields the protein CAIEGGGNEQFF.

V is TRBV28 and J is TRBJ1-2, with D unclear. This CDR3 is built from 12 residues. Trimming took 6 bases from V and 8 from J, leaving 13 bases between them. Germline CDR1 reads MDHEN; CDR2 reads SYDVKM. The CDR3: CASSLEVGGYTF. CDR3 in DNA: TGTGCCAGCAGCCTAGAGGTAGGGGGCTACACCTTC.

This chain connects TRBV21-1 to TRBJ1-1. TRBV21-1 is a pseudogene locus. This CDR3 has 16 residues. CDR3 sequence (DNA): TGTGCCAGCAGCAAAGCGGCGCAGCAATCGAACACTGAAGCTTTCTTT. This gives the protein CASSKAAQQSNTEAFF.

The chain has TRBV2 and TRBJ1-6; 8 nucleotides align to TRBD1. Germline V gene data show CDR1 as SNHLY and CDR2 as FYNNEI. This CDR3 spans 14 amino acids. Losses at the gene ends were 7 bases for V and 9 bases for J; bases not matched to a gene: 8. Here the CDR3 DNA reads TGTGCCAGCAACGATCGGACAGGGAGTTCACCCCTCCACTTT. Its translation is CASNDRTGSSPLHF.